Each of the 18 T cell receptor beta chains below was sequenced from the same sample in a study of chemoradiotherapy in HPV16-positive cancers. Some clones are missing from TCRdb's copy, which holds only in-frame ones; the method was immunoSEQ multiplex PCR. The sample contains approximately 19,000 clones, around 87% of which appear only once. Sequenced here: blood, sampled from a patient who underwent chemoradiotherapy. These receptors came from a human donor with HPV-associated anogenital cancer.

This clone appeared a single time. The chain combines TRBV14 with TRBJ1-2, with D possibly matching TRBD1 (5 bases). With 4 bases removed from V and 6 bases from J, the gap between germline ends came to 21 bases. CDR1 SGHDN and CDR2 FVKESK come from the germline V gene. This CDR3 contains 16 residues. This CDR3 is CASSPNTGGPIHGYTF. CDR3 bases: TGTGCCAGCAGCCCCAATACAGGTGGTCCTATTCATGGCTACACCTTC.

The chain is built from TRBV7-2 and TRBJ2-7, with D hard to call. The CDR3 has 15 amino acids. Between the trimmed V and J ends, which lost 4 bases and 2 bases, there was a span of 15 bases. Germline CDR1 and CDR2: SGHTA and FQGNSA. Here the CDR3 DNA reads TGTGCCAGCAGCTCTCAAAAGGGTAGCCCCTACGAGCAGTACTTC. This translates into CASSSQKGSPYEQYF.

The V call is TRBV5-1, the J call TRBJ2-1; 8 bases fit TRBD2. The length of the CDR3 is 15 residues. Germline lookup yields CDR1 SGHRS and CDR2 YFSETQ. The trim removed 0 bases at V and 8 bases at J, leaving 7 bases unmatched. As DNA, the CDR3 is TGCGCCAGCAGCTTGGCAAGCGGGAGTGTCGATGAGCAGTTCTTC. Its protein product is CASSLASGSVDEQFF.

This clone was observed a single time. The J gene is TRBJ2-2, the V gene TRBV2, with D possibly matching TRBD2 (5 bases). V lost 7 bases to trimming and J lost 4 bases, with 13 bases between them. This CDR3 contains 14 residues. Germline V lookup: CDR1 SNHLY, CDR2 FYNNEI. The CDR3 DNA reads as TGTGCCAGCACCAAAGTGCGGGTCACCGGGGAGCTGTTTTTT. This encodes CASTKVRVTGELFF. Full variable domain (remainder filled in from reference TRBV2 and TRBJ2-2): EPEVTQTPSHQVTQMGQEVILRCVPISNHLYFYWYRQILGQKVEFLVSFYNNEISEKSEIFDDQFSVERPDGSNFTLKIRSTKLEDSAMYFCASTKVRVTGELFFGEGSRLTVL.

The rearrangement joins TRBV4-1 to TRBJ1-2, with 9 bases fitting TRBD1. The CDR3 is 13 amino acids. Per the germline V gene, CDR1 is MGHRA and CDR2 is YSYEKL. The V segment lost 1 base and the J segment 8 bases; nucleotides outside the gene matches: 2. CDR3: CASSQGQGVGYTF. CDR3 in DNA: TGCGCCAGCAGCCAAGGACAGGGGGTCGGCTACACCTTC.

V usage is TRBV7-2 and J usage is TRBJ2-5; perhaps D is TRBD1 or TRBD2 (5 bases each). Germline V gene sequence: CDR1 SGHTA, CDR2 FQGNSA. The CDR3 covers 12 residues. The V gene lost 5 bases and the J gene lost 5 bases, with 9 bases spanning the gap. Written as DNA, the CDR3 is TGTGCCAGCAGCCCAGAGGGGGAGACCCAGTACTTC. The encoded protein is CASSPEGETQYF.

This rearrangement joins TRBV6-1 to TRBJ2-7; D not resolved. The CDR3 runs 13 residues. From germline, CDR1 is MNHNS and CDR2 SASEGT. V dropped 4 bases and J dropped 1 base, with 8 bases sitting between them. In DNA form, the CDR3 reads TGTGCCAGCAGTGTCAGTCGGTCCTACGAGCAGTACTTC. Encoded protein: CASSVSRSYEQYF.

About this clone itself: Lacking the conserved final phenylalanine or tryptophan, this CDR3 likely reflects a read error. The chain carries TRBV5-1 and TRBJ1-2; TRBD1 matches at 7 bases. Germline loops: CDR1 SGHRS, CDR2 YFSETQ. The trim removed 7 bases at V and 4 bases at J, leaving 13 bases unmatched. CDR3 length equals 15 residues. CDR3 coding DNA: TGCGCCAGCGGCCCCGACGAGGGGGCGAGCTATGGCTACACCCTC. As protein: CASGPDEGASYGYTL.

CDR3 region: CASSPSHRDRAGYTF. DNA of the CDR3: TGCGCCAGCAGCCCAAGCCACCGGGACAGGGCTGGCTACACCTTC. This rearrangement joins TRBV4-1 to TRBJ1-2; TRBD1 aligns across 9 bases. The CDR3 spans 15 residues. Germline loops: CDR1 MGHRA, CDR2 YSYEKL. V lost 4 bases to trimming and J lost 7 bases; unmatched junction nucleotides: 10.

The CDR3, as DNA: TGTGCCAGCACTAGGGCGGTTGAGTATGGCTACACCTTC. It translates to CASTRAVEYGYTF. The chain carries TRBV13 and TRBJ1-2; D uncertain. The CDR3 is 13 residues long. V shed 7 bases and J shed 5 bases, with 14 bases lying between them. In germline, CDR1 is PRHDT, CDR2 FYEKMQ (reference sequence).

The chain recombines TRBV18 with TRBJ1-2; the match to TRBD1 covers 8 bases. CDR1 is KGHSH, CDR2 LQKENI, per germline. V shed 3 bases and J 4 bases; nucleotides not matched to a gene: 7. The CDR3 covers 15 residues. CDR3 coding DNA: TGTGCCAGCTCACCTAGGCCTGACAGGGGCTATGGCTACACCTTC. Translation: CASSPRPDRGYGYTF.

In DNA, the CDR3 is TGTGCCAGCAGCCCCAGCGGTACTAGCACAGATACGCAGTATTTT. This sequence encodes CASSPSGTSTDTQYF. The chain recombines TRBV6-5 with TRBJ2-3, with D possibly TRBD2 on 5 matching bases. This CDR3 has 15 amino acids. The germline V gene has CDR1 MNHEY and CDR2 SVGAGI. Trimming took off 6 bases at V and 0 bases at J, with 13 bases between the two ends.

The CDR3 sequence is CATSRDLVLNTEAFF. CDR3 in DNA: TGTGCCACCAGCAGAGATTTGGTGCTGAACACTGAAGCTTTCTTT. The rearrangement links TRBV15 to TRBJ1-1; D is uncertain. Germline-derived CDR1 and CDR2 are LNHNV and YYDKDF (reference sequence). Trimming pared 0 bases from V and 0 bases from J, leaving 8 bases between. The CDR3 is 15 residues long.

This clone was recorded only once. V usage is TRBV20-1 and J usage is TRBJ2-3; D gene ambiguous. The V gene lost 4 bases and the J gene lost 4 bases, with 3 bases spanning the gap. The CDR3 is made up of 10 amino acids. Germline CDR1 DFQATT, CDR2 SNEGSKA (reference sequence). CDR3 region: CSAMPDTQYF. CDR3 nucleotides: TGCAGTGCTATGCCAGATACGCAGTATTTT.

The chain joins TRBV2 to TRBJ2-1, with TRBD1 identical over 7 bases. The CDR3 has 15 residues. J gave up 4 bases and V 5 bases, and 8 bases lay outside the gene matches. Germline CDR1 is SNHLY and CDR2 is FYNNEI. CDR3 loop: CASSKQGPEYNEQFF. The CDR3, as DNA: TGTGCCAGCAGTAAACAGGGGCCCGAATACAATGAGCAGTTCTTC.

This sequence joins TRBV5-6 and TRBJ2-4, with D perhaps given as TRBD1 or TRBD2 (5 bases each). Trimming stripped 5 bases from V and 9 bases from J, with 18 bases between. Looked up from germline, CDR1 is SGHDT and CDR2 is YYEEEE. The CDR3 spans 14 residues. The CDR3 protein is CASSEVGVQTIQYF. CDR3 sequence (DNA): TGTGCCAGCAGTGAGGTGGGGGTACAAACCATTCAGTACTTC.

The genes are TRBV5-4 and TRBJ2-1; D possibly corresponds to TRBD1 (5 bases). The CDR3 is 15 amino acids. Germline V gives CDR1 SGHNT, CDR2 YYREEE (reference sequence). V dropped 0 bases and J dropped 3 bases, with 10 bases sitting between them. The chain's CDR3 is CASSLVQGNYNEQFF. CDR3 sequence (DNA): TGTGCCAGCAGCTTGGTCCAGGGTAACTACAATGAGCAGTTCTTC.

The rearrangement links TRBV19 to TRBJ1-6; 8 positions agree with TRBD1. This CDR3 is built from 13 residues. Per germline, CDR1 LNHDA and CDR2 SQIVND (reference sequence). With V trimmed by 9 bases and J by 7 bases, 5 bases remained unmatched. DNA for the CDR3: TGTGCCAGCCGGACAGGGAGAAATTCACCCCTCCACTTT. Its protein is CASRTGRNSPLHF.